This T cell receptor beta chain was identified in a study of monozygotic twins with inflammatory bowel disease. Whole-study results and caveats: Varying immunosuppressive regimens may have increased patient repertoire variability. No difference in repertoire similarity was seen between concordant and discordant twins, possibly because power was limited.

The CDR3 loop spans 15 amino acids. Germline CDR1 reads SGDLS; CDR2 reads YYNGEE. T cells were not sorted, and total RNA was isolated straight from whole blood. Regarding this clonotype: The antigen is unknown.

Template switching added UMIs carrying a 6-nucleotide sample barcode. TCRdb re-called the 5' RACE reads; every CDR3 protein appears as one record, without DNA. The repertoire shows roughly 160,000 distinct CDR3 sequences; the top ten hold roughly 2.3%. The clonotype comes from a human donor with ulcerative colitis or Crohn's disease, or a healthy co-twin of an affected twin (not recorded which). The sequencing input was blood. The V gene is TRBV9, the J gene TRBJ2-1; TCRdb picks TRBD2, but there is no DNA to check that call. The CDR3 sequence: CASSRTSGSFDEQFF.